This T cell receptor (beta chain) was recovered during a study of blood T cell repertoires in COVID-19. TCRdb's copy holds only in-frame clones and misses some; the assay was immunoSEQ multiplex PCR. The repertoire holds some 190,000 clones, with approximately 83% as singletons. There are 13 residues in the CDR3. The V segment lost 3 bases and the J segment 4 bases; nucleotides outside the gene matches: 0. Germline assignment: CDR1 KGHSH and CDR2 LQKENI. This clonotype was obtained from a human donor with active or convalescent COVID-19. The donor label of this sample is uncertain. Sequenced input: peripheral blood. V usage is TRBV18 and J usage is TRBJ1-2; TRBD1 matches at 9 bases. CDR3 in amino acids: CASSPTGGYGYTF. The CDR3 DNA sequence: TGTGCCAGCTCACCGACAGGGGGCTATGGCTACACCTTC.